This T cell receptor (beta chain) was sequenced in a study of blood T cell repertoires in COVID-19 (dated by TCRdb to about 2020). About the study as a whole: Samples from collaborators originated in the United States, Italy and Spain and spanned both the acute and convalescent phases of COVID-19. The material from the prospective study consisted of cDNA or gDNA derived from T cells, B-cell-depleted T cells, or PBMCs. Subjects who had been exposed to COVID-19, were actively infected with it, or had recovered from it provided the deeply sampled blood TCRbeta repertoires that made up the dataset. The repertoires were made available in a free public database intended to serve as a resource for research on the immune response to SARS-CoV-2. The samples were drawn from the first 160 participants of the ongoing ImmuneRACE study and from 1,254 subjects provided by 6 global collaborators. The sample metadata nearly always contained a de-identified subject ID, COVID-19 status, age in years and sex. Where available, HLA class I and class II types were taken from metadata supplied by the sample provider and were not determined by assay-based typing. General study outcomes and caveats: How much clinical and demographic metadata was included differed by source and by participant, and the metadata was provided uncurated.

Collaborating institutions collected whole blood in K2EDTA tubes following their own protocols. For TCRbeta analysis, collaborators shipped samples in one of three forms: frozen whole blood, isolated PBMCs, or DNA extracted from either of those sample types. This clone has at least ten counts. It lacks a known antigen. Qualities for individual bases were not recorded, and no much larger clone is one base off. TCRbeta CDR3 regions were amplified from genomic DNA using the immunoSEQ Assay, a bias-controlled multiplex PCR. In the original analysis: The number of nucleated cells in each sample was estimated from the amplification of reference gene primers within the assay. Sequence reads were collapsed and filtered to measure the absolute abundance of every unique TCRbeta CDR3 rearrangement. Productive Simpson clonality was computed per sample as the square root of Simpson's diversity index over productive rearrangements. This is the immuneACCESS table as TCRdb keeps it, with only in-frame sequences that have V and J called. A part of the clones is gone; compared with another copy, unresolved V genes explain less than half, and the rest is unexplained. That table gives V, J and clone size, and the DNA gave D and trimming. Recorded for this sample are some 60,000 clones; less than 85% of them occurred a single time. Roughly 18% of the sample is in the top ten clones.

The CDR3 holds 12 amino acids from the cysteine to the phenylalanine. The kept DNA is CDR3 alone, 36 bases in frame from the first base. V and J lose 6 bases and 5 bases, and a span of 9 bases separates them. The sequence links TRBV12-3 or TRBV12-4 to TRBJ2-3, and perhaps TRBD2 as D gene, on 5 matching bases. This TCR was recovered from a woman aged 45-59 years with active or convalescent COVID-19. Sequenced input: peripheral blood. The CDR3: CASSVTRDTQYF. The DNA sequence is as follows: TGTGCCAGCAGCGTTACTAGAGATACGCAGTATTTT.